This T cell receptor beta chain was observed in a study of blood T cell repertoires in COVID-19. At the level of the study: The samples span acute and convalescent COVID-19 from the United States, Italy and Spain. T cells, B-cell-depleted T cells, or PBMCs provided the cDNA or gDNA that served as material.

The V and J ends lost 3 bases and 13 bases, in that order; junction bases with no gene match: 3. Germline loops: CDR1 DFQATT, CDR2 SNEGSKA (reference sequence). This CDR3 has 11 residues. As processed by the authors: Reference gene primer amplification in the assay estimated nucleated cell counts. Sequencing used immunoSEQ multiplex PCR; TCRdb keeps in-frame clones, though not all of them. The V and J calls and clone size come from that table; D and trimming were worked out from the DNA. Among around 130,000 clones listed, around 81% were seen once. J is TRBJ2-1 and V is TRBV20-1; 10 bases fit TRBD2. The material sequenced was peripheral blood. The receptor was derived from a man aged 40-49 years with active or convalescent COVID-19. CDR3 sequence (DNA): TGCAGTGCTAGGAGCGGGGGGGCCCAGTTCTTC. Its protein is CSARSGGAQFF.